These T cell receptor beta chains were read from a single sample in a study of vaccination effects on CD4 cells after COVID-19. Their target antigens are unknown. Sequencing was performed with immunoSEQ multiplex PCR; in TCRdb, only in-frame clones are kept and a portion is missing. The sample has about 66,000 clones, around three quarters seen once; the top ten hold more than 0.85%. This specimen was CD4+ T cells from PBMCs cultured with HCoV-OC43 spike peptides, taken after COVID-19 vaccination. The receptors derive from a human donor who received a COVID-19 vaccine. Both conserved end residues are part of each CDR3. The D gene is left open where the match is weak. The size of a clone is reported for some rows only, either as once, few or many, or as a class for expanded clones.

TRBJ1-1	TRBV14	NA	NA	TGTGCCAGCAGCCGCCAGATGAACACTGAAGCTTTCTTT	CASSRQMNTEAFF
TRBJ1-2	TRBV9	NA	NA	TGTGCCAGCAGCGCAGAGACAACCTACACCTTC	CASSAETTYTF
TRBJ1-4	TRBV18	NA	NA	TGTGCCAGCTCACCAGGCGCAGGGGTTAATGAAAAACTGTTTTTT	CASSPGAGVNEKLFF
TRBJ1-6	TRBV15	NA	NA	TGTGCCACCAGCGGACGGATTAATTCACCCCTCCACTTT	CATSGRINSPLHF
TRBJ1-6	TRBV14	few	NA	TGTGCCAGCAGCCAAGAGGTCGGGTTTTCACCCCTCCACTTT	CASSQEVGFSPLHF
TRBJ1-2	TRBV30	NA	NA	TGTGCCTGGAGTCGACCGGGACACCCTCTTAACTATGGCTACACCTTC	CAWSRPGHPLNYGYTF
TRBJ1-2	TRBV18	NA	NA	TGTGCCAGCTCACCCACCCCAGGGGAGGGCTACACCTTC	CASSPTPGEGYTF
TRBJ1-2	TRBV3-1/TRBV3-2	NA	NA	TGTGCCAGCAGCCAAGGGGGGGGGAACTATGGCTACACCTTC	CASSQGGGNYGYTF
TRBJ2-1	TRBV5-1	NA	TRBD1	TGCGCCAGCGCCGGGACAGGCCTCCCCAATGAGCAGTTCTTC	CASAGTGLPNEQFF
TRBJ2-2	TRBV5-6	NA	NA	TGTGCCAGCAGTACAGCCTTGAACACCGGGGAGCTGTTTTTT	CASSTALNTGELFF
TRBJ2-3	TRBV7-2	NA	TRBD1	TGTGCCAGCAGCTTCCTACAGGGGGCGGAAGATACGCAGTATTTT	CASSFLQGAEDTQYF
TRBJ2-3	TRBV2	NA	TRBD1	TGTGCCAGCATCAAGGACAGGGGACCAGATACGCAGTATTTT	CASIKDRGPDTQYF
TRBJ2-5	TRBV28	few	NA	TGTGCCAGCAGTTTACATAGTGGGGGCCAAGAGACCCAGTACTTC	CASSLHSGGQETQYF
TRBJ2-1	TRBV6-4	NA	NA	TGTGCCAGCAGTGACTCGAATCGAAATGAGCAGTTCTTC	CASSDSNRNEQFF
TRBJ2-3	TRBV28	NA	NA	TGTGCCAGCAGTTTCGCCACAGATACGCAGTATTTT	CASSFATDTQYF